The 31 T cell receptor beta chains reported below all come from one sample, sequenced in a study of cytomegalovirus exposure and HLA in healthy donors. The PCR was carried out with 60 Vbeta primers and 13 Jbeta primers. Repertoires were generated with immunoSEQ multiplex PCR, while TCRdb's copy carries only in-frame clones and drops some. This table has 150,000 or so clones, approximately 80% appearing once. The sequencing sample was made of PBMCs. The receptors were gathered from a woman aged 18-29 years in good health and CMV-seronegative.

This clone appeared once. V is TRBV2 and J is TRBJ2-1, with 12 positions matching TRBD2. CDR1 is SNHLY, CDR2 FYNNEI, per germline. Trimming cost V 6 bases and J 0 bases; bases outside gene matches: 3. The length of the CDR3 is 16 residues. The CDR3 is CASRETSGSSYNEQFF. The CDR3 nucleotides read TGTGCCAGCAGGGAGACTAGCGGGAGCTCCTACAATGAGCAGTTCTTC.

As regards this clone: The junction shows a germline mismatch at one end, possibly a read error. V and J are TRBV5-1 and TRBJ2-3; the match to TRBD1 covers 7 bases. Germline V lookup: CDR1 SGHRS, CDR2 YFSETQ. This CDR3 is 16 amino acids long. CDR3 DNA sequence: TGCGCCAGCAGGTTGGGGACAGACTCTAGCACAGATACGCAGTATTTT. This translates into CASRLGTDSSTDTQYF.

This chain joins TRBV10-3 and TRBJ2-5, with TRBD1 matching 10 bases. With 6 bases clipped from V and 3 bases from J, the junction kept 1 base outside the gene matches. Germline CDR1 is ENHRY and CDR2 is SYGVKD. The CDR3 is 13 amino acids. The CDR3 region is CAISGTGEETQYF. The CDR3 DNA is TGTGCCATCAGCGGGACAGGGGAAGAGACCCAGTACTTC.

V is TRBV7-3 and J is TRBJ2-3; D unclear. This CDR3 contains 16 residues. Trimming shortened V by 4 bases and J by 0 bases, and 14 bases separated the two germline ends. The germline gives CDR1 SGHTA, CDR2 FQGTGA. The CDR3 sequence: CASSSDEATSTDTQYF. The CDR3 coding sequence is TGTGCCAGCAGCTCAGATGAAGCGACTAGCACAGATACGCAGTATTTT.

CDR3 sequence: CASSDRQERNEQFF. The CDR3 DNA is TGTGCCAGCAGTGACCGACAGGAGCGCAATGAGCAGTTCTTC. The genes are TRBV2 and TRBJ2-1; D might be TRBD1 (6 bases). The CDR3 is 14 residues long. In germline, CDR1 is SNHLY, CDR2 FYNNEI. Trimming took off 3 bases at V and 6 bases at J, with 12 bases between the two ends.

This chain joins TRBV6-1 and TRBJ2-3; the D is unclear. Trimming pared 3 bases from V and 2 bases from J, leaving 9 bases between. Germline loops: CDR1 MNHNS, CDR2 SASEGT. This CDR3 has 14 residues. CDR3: CASSERHFTDTQYF. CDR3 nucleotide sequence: TGTGCCAGCAGTGAGAGACACTTCACAGATACGCAGTATTTT.

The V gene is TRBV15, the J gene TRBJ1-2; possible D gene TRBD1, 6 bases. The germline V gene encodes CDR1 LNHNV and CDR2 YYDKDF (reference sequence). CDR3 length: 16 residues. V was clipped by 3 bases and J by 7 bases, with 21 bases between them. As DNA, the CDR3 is TGTGCCACCAGCAGGGGATGGGGGGGCGAGGGGTCTGGCTACACCTTC. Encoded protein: CATSRGWGGEGSGYTF.

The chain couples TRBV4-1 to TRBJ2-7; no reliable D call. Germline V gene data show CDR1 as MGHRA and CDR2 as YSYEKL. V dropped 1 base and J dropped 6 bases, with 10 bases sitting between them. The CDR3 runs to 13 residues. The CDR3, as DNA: TGCGCCAGCAGCCAAGCCCTATCGGTCGAGCAGTACTTC. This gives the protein CASSQALSVEQYF.

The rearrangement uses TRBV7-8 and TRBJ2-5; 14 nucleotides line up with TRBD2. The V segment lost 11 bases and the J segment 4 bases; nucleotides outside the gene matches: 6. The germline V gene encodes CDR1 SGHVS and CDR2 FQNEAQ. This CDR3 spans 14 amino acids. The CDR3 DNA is TGTGCCGGCGGGACTAGCGGGAGCTCAGAGACCCAGTACTTC. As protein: CAGGTSGSSETQYF.

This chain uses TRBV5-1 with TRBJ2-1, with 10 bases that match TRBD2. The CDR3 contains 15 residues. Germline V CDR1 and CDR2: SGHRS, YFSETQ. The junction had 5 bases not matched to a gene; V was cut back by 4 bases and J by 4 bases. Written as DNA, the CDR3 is TGCGCCAGCAGCCCCGGACTAGCGGATTACAATGAGCAGTTCTTC. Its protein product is CASSPGLADYNEQFF.

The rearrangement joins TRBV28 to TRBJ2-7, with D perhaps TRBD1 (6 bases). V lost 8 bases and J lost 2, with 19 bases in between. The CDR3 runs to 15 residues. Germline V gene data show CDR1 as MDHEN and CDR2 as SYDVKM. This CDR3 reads CASVSAGTPAYEQYF. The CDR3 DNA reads TGTGCCAGCGTGTCGGCCGGGACACCCGCCTACGAGCAGTACTTC.

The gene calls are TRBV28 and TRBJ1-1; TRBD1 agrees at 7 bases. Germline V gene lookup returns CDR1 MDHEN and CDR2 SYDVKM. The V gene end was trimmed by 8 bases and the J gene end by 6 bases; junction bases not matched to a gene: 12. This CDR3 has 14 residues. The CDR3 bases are TGTGCCAGCCTCATTTTAAAAGGGGGCCCTGAAGCTTTCTTT. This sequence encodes CASLILKGGPEAFF.

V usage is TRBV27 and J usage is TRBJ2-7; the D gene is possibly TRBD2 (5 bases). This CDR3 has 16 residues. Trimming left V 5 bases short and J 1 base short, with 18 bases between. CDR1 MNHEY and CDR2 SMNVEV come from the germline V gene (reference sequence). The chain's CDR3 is CASSPMGGRKSYEQYF. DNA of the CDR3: TGTGCCAGCAGTCCAATGGGTGGGAGAAAATCCTACGAGCAGTACTTC.

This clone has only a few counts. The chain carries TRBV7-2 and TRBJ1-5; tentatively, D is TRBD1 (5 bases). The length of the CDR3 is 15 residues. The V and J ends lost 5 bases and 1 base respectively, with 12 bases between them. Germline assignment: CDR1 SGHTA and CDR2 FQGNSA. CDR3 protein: CASSQTVLSNQPQHF. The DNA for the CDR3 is TGTGCCAGCAGCCAGACAGTCCTAAGCAATCAGCCCCAGCATTTT.

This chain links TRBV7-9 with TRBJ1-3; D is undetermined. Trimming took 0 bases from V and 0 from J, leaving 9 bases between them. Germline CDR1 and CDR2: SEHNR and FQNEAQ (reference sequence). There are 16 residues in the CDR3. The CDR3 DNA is TGTGCCAGCAGCTTAGCCCGGCGGATCTCTGGAAACACCATATATTTT. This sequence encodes CASSLARRISGNTIYF.

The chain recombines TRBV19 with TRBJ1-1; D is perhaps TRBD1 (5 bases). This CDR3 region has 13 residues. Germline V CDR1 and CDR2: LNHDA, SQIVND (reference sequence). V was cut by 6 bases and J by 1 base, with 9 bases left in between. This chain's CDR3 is CASSLGGNTEAFF. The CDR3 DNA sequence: TGTGCCAGTAGCCTGGGGGGGAACACTGAAGCTTTCTTT.

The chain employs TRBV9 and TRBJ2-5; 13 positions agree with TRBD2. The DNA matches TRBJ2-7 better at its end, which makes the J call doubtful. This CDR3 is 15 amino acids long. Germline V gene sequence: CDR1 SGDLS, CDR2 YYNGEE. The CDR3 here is CASSRTSGSPYEQYF. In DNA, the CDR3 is TGTGCCAGCAGCCGGACTAGCGGGAGCCCCTACGAGCAGTACTTC.

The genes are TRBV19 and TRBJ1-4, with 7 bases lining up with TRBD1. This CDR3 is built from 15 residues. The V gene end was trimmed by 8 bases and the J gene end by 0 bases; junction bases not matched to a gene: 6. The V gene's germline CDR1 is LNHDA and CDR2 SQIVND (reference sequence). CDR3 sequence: CASSFGTATNEKLFF. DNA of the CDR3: TGTGCCAGTTCTTTCGGGACAGCAACTAATGAAAAACTGTTTTTT.

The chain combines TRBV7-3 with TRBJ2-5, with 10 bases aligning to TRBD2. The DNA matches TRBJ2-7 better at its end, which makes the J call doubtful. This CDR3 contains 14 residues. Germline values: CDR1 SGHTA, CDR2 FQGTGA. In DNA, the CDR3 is TGTGCCAGCAGCCTCGAGCGGGAGGGTGGCGAGCAGTACTTC. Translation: CASSLEREGGEQYF.

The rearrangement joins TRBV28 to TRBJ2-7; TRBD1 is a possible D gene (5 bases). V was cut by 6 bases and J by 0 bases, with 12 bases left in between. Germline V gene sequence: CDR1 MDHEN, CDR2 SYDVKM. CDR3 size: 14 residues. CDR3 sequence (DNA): TGTGCCAGCAGCTACAGGAGCTCCTCCTACGAGCAGTACTTC. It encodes CASSYRSSSYEQYF.

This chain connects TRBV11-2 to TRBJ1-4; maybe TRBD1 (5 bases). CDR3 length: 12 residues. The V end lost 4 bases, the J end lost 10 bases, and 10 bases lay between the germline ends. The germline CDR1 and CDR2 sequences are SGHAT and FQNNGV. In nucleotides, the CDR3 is TGTGCCAGCAGCTCCCAGGGCGTAAAACTGTTTTTT. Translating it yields CASSSQGVKLFF.

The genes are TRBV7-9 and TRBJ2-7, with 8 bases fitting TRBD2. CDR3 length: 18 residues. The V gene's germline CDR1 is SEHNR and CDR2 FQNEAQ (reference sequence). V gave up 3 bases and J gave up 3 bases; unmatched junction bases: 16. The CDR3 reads CASSFPPQGREGDYEQYF. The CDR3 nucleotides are TGTGCCAGCAGCTTTCCCCCGCAAGGCCGGGAGGGCGACTACGAGCAGTACTTC.

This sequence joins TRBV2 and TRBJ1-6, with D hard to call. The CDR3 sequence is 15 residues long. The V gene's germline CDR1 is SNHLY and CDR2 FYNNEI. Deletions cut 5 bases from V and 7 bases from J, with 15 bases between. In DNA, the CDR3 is TGTGCCAGCAGTTACCAAGGTGGCGGGAATTCACCCCTCCACTTT. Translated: CASSYQGGGNSPLHF.

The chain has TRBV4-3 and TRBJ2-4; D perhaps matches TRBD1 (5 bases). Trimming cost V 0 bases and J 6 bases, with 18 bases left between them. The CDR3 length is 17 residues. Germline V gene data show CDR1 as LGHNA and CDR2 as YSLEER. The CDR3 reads CASSQEWGGPPRNIQYF. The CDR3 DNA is TGCGCCAGCAGCCAAGAGTGGGGCGGACCTCCCCGAAACATTCAGTACTTC.

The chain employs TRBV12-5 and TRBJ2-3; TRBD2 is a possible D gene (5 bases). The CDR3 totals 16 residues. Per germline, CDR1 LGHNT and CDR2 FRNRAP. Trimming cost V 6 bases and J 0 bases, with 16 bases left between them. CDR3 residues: CASGPLGGSSTDTQYF. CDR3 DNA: TGTGCTAGTGGACCACTGGGCGGGTCTAGCACAGATACGCAGTATTTT. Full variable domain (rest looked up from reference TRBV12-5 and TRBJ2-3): DARVTQTPRHKVTEMGQEVTMRCQPILGHNTVFWYRQTMMQGLELLAYFRNRAPLDDSGMPKDRFSAEMPDATLATLKIQPSEPRDSAVYFCASGPLGGSSTDTQYFGPGTRLTVL.

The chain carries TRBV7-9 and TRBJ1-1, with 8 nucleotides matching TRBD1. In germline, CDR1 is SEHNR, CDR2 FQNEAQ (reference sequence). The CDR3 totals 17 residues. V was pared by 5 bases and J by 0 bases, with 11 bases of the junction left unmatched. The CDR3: CASSLRQGSLMNTEAFF. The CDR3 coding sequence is TGTGCCAGCAGCCTACGACAGGGGAGTCTAATGAACACTGAAGCTTTCTTT.

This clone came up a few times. Here the CDR3 reads CASSQAILLPSAGELFF. The DNA of the CDR3 is TGCGCCAGCAGCCAAGCCATCCTCCTCCCTTCAGCCGGGGAGCTGTTTTTT. The chain carries TRBV4-3 and TRBJ2-2, with unresolved D. This CDR3 has 17 residues. The V and J ends lost 1 base and 6 bases respectively, with 18 bases between them. Germline V gene lookup returns CDR1 LGHNA and CDR2 YSLEER.

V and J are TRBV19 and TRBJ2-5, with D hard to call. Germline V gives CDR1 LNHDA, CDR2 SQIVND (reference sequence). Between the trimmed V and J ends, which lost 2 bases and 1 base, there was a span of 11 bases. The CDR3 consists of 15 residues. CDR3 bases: TGTGCCAGTAGTATATACAACGAAATCCAAGAGACCCAGTACTTC. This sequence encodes CASSIYNEIQETQYF.

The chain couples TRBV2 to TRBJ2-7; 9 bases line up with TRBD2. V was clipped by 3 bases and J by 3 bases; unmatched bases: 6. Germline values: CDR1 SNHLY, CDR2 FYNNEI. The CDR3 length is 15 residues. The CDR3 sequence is CASSDSLAGSYEQYF. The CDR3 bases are TGTGCCAGCAGTGATTCGCTAGCGGGAAGCTACGAGCAGTACTTC.

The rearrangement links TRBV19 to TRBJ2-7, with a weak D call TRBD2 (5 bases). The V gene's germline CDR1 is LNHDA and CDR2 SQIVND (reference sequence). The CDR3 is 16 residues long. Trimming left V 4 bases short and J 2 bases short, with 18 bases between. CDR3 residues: CASSNPPWRATYEQYF. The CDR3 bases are TGTGCCAGTAGTAACCCTCCTTGGCGGGCGACCTACGAGCAGTACTTC.

Here the CDR3 DNA reads TGTGCCAGCAGCTTAGCAGGGGGTAGGCCTCTAGAGCAGTTCTTC. Translating gives CASSLAGGRPLEQFF. The chain links TRBV7-8 to TRBJ2-1, with a possible D match to TRBD1 (6 bases). This CDR3 comprises 15 residues. Per the germline V gene, CDR1 is SGHVS and CDR2 is FQNEAQ. V lost 0 bases and J lost 10, with 16 bases in between.